This T cell receptor (beta chain) was sequenced for a study of blood T cells in healthy people across ages. This clonotype is a singleton in its sample. This CDR3 has 14 amino acids. From germline, CDR1 is SNHLY and CDR2 FYNNEI. The V segment lost 6 bases and the J segment 11 bases; nucleotides outside the gene matches: 12. Sample-barcoded 5' priming and a J-beta primer mix drove a second PCR of about 6 to 12 cycles. TCRdb re-called the 5' RACE reads through MiXCR, storing one row per CDR3 protein. The sample shows around 650,000 distinct CDR3 sequences, approximately 31% of them seen only once. The chain recombines TRBV2 with TRBJ2-5, with 10 bases fitting TRBD1. The TCR sequence derives from a woman over 75 in good health. What was sequenced was blood. The CDR3 loop reads CASREDRGNWEQYF. As DNA, the CDR3 is TGTGCCAGCAGAGAGGACAGGGGGAATTGGGAGCAGTACTTC. The full variable domain, rest sourced from reference TRBV2 and TRBJ2-5, is EPEVTQTPSHQVTQMGQEVILRCVPISNHLYFYWYRQILGQKVEFLVSFYNNEISEKSEIFDDQFSVERPDGSNFTLKIRSTKLEDSAMYFCASREDRGNWEQYFGPGTRLLVL.